A single sample is the source of the 26 T cell receptor beta chains below, sequenced in a study of shared T cell receptors in the human thymus. The method was immunoSEQ multiplex PCR; TCRdb's version includes in-frame clones alone and lacks a portion of them. The table includes hundreds of thousands of clones, more than 75% detected once. Separately, the same data were catalogued under a study of human thymus T cells.

The material sequenced was thymocytes. The receptors derive from a boy less than two years old with a congenital heart defect.

V usage is TRBV4-3 and J usage is TRBJ2-1; weak D call: TRBD2 (6 bases). The CDR3 contains 17 residues. V gave up 1 base and J gave up 2 bases, with 15 bases separating them. The germline V gene has CDR1 LGHNA and CDR2 YSLEER. CDR3 sequence: CASSQGHSRTTYNEQFF. As DNA, the CDR3 is TGCGCCAGCAGCCAAGGTCACAGCCGGACTACCTACAATGAGCAGTTCTTC.

This chain connects TRBV4-1 to TRBJ1-1; D is unresolved. The CDR3 has 13 residues. Germline-derived CDR1 and CDR2 are MGHRA and YSYEKL. V lost 0 bases and J lost 7, with 9 bases in between. DNA of the CDR3: TGCGCCAGCAGCCAAGATTCCCGGGGTGAAGCTTTCTTT. As protein: CASSQDSRGEAFF.

The chain recombines TRBV6-6 with TRBJ2-7, with TRBD1 matching over 11 bases. The CDR3 runs to 15 residues. The germline V gene encodes CDR1 MNHNY and CDR2 SVGAGI (reference sequence). Trimming took 5 bases from V and 2 from J; bases not matched to a gene: 5. The CDR3 sequence is CASSQGQGVPYEQYF. In DNA, the CDR3 is TGTGCCAGCAGTCAGGGACAGGGGGTTCCCTACGAGCAGTACTTC.

CDR3 sequence: CASIRGTGVAEAFF. CDR3 coding DNA: TGTGCCAGCATCAGAGGGACAGGGGTAGCTGAAGCTTTCTTT. The gene calls are TRBV11-2 and TRBJ1-1, with 10 bases fitting TRBD1. Germline CDR1 reads SGHAT; CDR2 reads FQNNGV. The CDR3 runs 14 residues. Trimming took 7 bases from V and 6 from J; bases not matched to a gene: 8.

V usage is TRBV4-3 and J usage is TRBJ2-5; 7 bases align to TRBD1. V was pared by 0 bases and J by 2 bases, with 15 bases of the junction left unmatched. There are 19 residues in the CDR3. Germline V lookup: CDR1 LGHNA, CDR2 YSLEER. The CDR3 protein is CASSQDEKTGQDSQETQYF. The CDR3 DNA sequence: TGCGCCAGCAGCCAAGATGAAAAGACAGGGCAGGACTCTCAAGAGACCCAGTACTTC.

The chain couples TRBV20-1 to TRBJ1-2, with D perhaps matching TRBD1 (6 bases). Germline V lookup: CDR1 DFQATT, CDR2 SNEGSKA (reference sequence). V dropped 2 bases and J dropped 10 bases, with 8 bases sitting between them. The length of the CDR3 is 10 residues. Written as DNA, the CDR3 is TGCAGTGCTAGATCAGGGGCCTACACCTTC. Its translation is CSARSGAYTF.

To note about this clone: One end of the junction is discordant with germline, which a read error may explain. J is TRBJ2-7 and V is TRBV6-1; a possible D gene is TRBD1 (5 bases). The CDR3 length is 15 residues. Germline CDR1 reads MNHNS; CDR2 reads SASEGT. The CDR3 is CATSLGAGITYEQYF. CDR3 bases: TGTGCCACCAGTCTTGGGGCAGGGATCACCTACGAGCAGTACTTC.

The sample holds one count of this clone. This chain connects TRBV19 to TRBJ1-1; D not certain. The CDR3 runs to 17 residues. V dropped 3 bases and J dropped 0 bases, with 17 bases sitting between them. Germline-derived CDR1 and CDR2 are LNHDA and SQIVND (reference sequence). CDR3 amino acids: CASSILSSPTLNTEAFF. The CDR3 bases are TGTGCCAGTAGTATCCTCTCCTCCCCTACTCTGAACACTGAAGCTTTCTTT.

The CDR3 loop reads CASSSSGGDQPQHF. The CDR3 region has the DNA TGTGCCAGCAGCTCATCAGGGGGAGATCAGCCCCAGCATTTT. V and J are TRBV5-6 and TRBJ1-5, with 7 bases fitting TRBD1. The germline V gene has CDR1 SGHDT and CDR2 YYEEEE. The CDR3 spans 14 residues. V trimming: 3 bases; J trimming: 5 bases; junction bases outside the gene matches: 5.

The chain has TRBV10-3 and TRBJ2-7; 7 bases map to TRBD1. With 9 bases clipped from V and 1 base from J, the junction kept 12 bases outside the gene matches. The germline V gene has CDR1 ENHRY and CDR2 SYGVKD. The CDR3 sequence is 15 residues long. CDR3 amino acids: CAIRKAGTVSYEQYF. The CDR3 region has the DNA TGTGCCATTAGAAAGGCCGGGACAGTTTCCTACGAGCAGTACTTC.

The rearrangement joins TRBV27 to TRBJ2-2; 8 bases fit TRBD2. CDR1 is MNHEY, CDR2 SMNVEV, per germline (reference sequence). Unmatched junction bases numbered 11, after V lost 6 bases and J lost 2 bases. The CDR3 length is 17 residues. CDR3 protein: CASRPTMAGGNTGELFF. CDR3 coding DNA: TGTGCCAGCAGACCAACCATGGCGGGAGGCAACACCGGGGAGCTGTTTTTT.

The genes are TRBV14 and TRBJ2-3; a possible D gene is TRBD2 (6 bases). Looked up from germline, CDR1 is SGHDN and CDR2 is FVKESK. V shed 1 base and J shed 0 bases, with 11 bases lying between them. This CDR3 is built from 16 residues. The DNA for the CDR3 is TGTGCCAGCAGCCAAGGACGGGAGAGGAGCACAGATACGCAGTATTTT. Its translation is CASSQGRERSTDTQYF. The full variable domain, completed using reference TRBV14 and TRBJ2-3, is EAGVTQFPSHSVIEKGQTVTLRCDPISGHDNLYWYRRVMGKEIKFLLHFVKESKQDESGMPNNRFLAERTGGTYSTLKVQPAELEDSGVYFCASSQGRERSTDTQYFGPGTRLTVL.

This clone was observed once. The chain recombines TRBV4-3 with TRBJ2-1; unclear D gene. CDR3 size: 15 residues. Germline V CDR1 and CDR2: LGHNA, YSLEER. Trimming left V 1 base short and J 3 bases short, with 10 bases between. The CDR3 sequence: CASSQGQRFYNEQFF. The CDR3 nucleotides read TGCGCCAGCAGCCAAGGGCAGCGCTTCTACAATGAGCAGTTCTTC.

The gene calls are TRBV28 and TRBJ2-7; 7 bases line up with TRBD1. With V trimmed by 6 bases and J by 2 bases, 13 bases remained unmatched. There are 16 residues in the CDR3. CDR1 MDHEN and CDR2 SYDVKM come from the germline V gene. In DNA form, the CDR3 reads TGTGCCAGCAGAAGAGAAACCGGGACAGCAACCTACGAGCAGTACTTC. Translating it yields CASRRETGTATYEQYF.

This clone was seen a single time. CDR3 nucleotides: TGTGCCAGCAGTCAAAGACTAGCAGCCCGGGGTAATGAGCAGTTCTTC. As protein: CASSQRLAARGNEQFF. The V call is TRBV27, the J call TRBJ2-1, with 7 bases identical to TRBD2. V trimming: 5 bases; J trimming: 7 bases; junction bases outside the gene matches: 14. The CDR3 contains 16 residues. The germline gives CDR1 MNHEY, CDR2 SMNVEV (reference sequence).

The gene calls are TRBV27 and TRBJ1-1, with 11 bases lining up with TRBD1. CDR1 is MNHEY and CDR2 is SMNVEV in the germline V gene (reference sequence). The CDR3 consists of 15 residues. Trimming removed 3 bases from V and 1 base from J; junction bases left unmatched: 1. The CDR3, as DNA: TGTGCCAGCAGTTTCGGACAGGGGGCGAACACTGAAGCTTTCTTT. Protein sequence: CASSFGQGANTEAFF.

The rearrangement links TRBV30 to TRBJ2-5; TRBD2 is a possible D gene (6 bases). CDR3 length: 16 residues. Germline loops: CDR1 GTSNPN, CDR2 SVGIG (reference sequence). The germline V and J ends were trimmed by 3 bases and 0 bases, with 17 bases remaining between them. CDR3 sequence (DNA): TGTGCCTGGAGCGTCGAGACTAGTTCTTACCAAGAGACCCAGTACTTC. Amino acids: CAWSVETSSYQETQYF.

This clone was seen only a few times. The rearrangement uses TRBV9 and TRBJ2-1, with TRBD2 matching 12 bases. The germline gives CDR1 SGDLS, CDR2 YYNGEE. CDR3 length equals 16 residues. The junction had 8 bases not matched to a gene; V was cut back by 4 bases and J by 6 bases. The chain's CDR3 is CASSFGLAGFSNEQFF. The CDR3 nucleotides read TGTGCCAGCAGCTTCGGACTAGCGGGATTTAGCAATGAGCAGTTCTTC.

This chain uses TRBV5-1 with TRBJ2-3, with 11 nucleotides matching TRBD2. Germline V gene sequence: CDR1 SGHRS, CDR2 YFSETQ. Trimming cost V 6 bases and J 2 bases; bases outside gene matches: 5. This CDR3 is 15 amino acids long. The CDR3 here is CASNPGLAATDTQYF. The CDR3 nucleotides read TGCGCCAGCAACCCGGGACTAGCGGCCACAGATACGCAGTATTTT.

The genes are TRBV28 and TRBJ2-7; the D gene is possibly TRBD2 (6 bases). The V end lost 5 bases, the J end lost 0 bases, and 17 bases lay between the germline ends. The CDR3 covers 16 residues. CDR1 is MDHEN, CDR2 SYDVKM, per germline. The CDR3 sequence is CASSENSGGTSYEQYF. In nucleotides, the CDR3 is TGTGCCAGCAGTGAAAATAGCGGAGGGACCTCCTACGAGCAGTACTTC. The variable domain in full, with the rest retrieved from reference TRBV28 and TRBJ2-7, is DVKVTQSSRYLVKRTGEKVFLECVQDMDHENMFWYRQDPGLGLRLIYFSYDVKMKEKGDIPEGYSVSREKKERFSLILESASTNQTSMYLCASSENSGGTSYEQYFGPGTRLTVT.

The V call is TRBV19, the J call TRBJ2-1; 10 bases align to TRBD1. This CDR3 is built from 16 residues. Germline loops: CDR1 LNHDA, CDR2 SQIVND (reference sequence). V was pared by 10 bases and J by 3 bases, with 12 bases of the junction left unmatched. CDR3 nucleotide sequence: TGTGCCACCACCAGCAAGGACAGGGGGGACTACAATGAGCAGTTCTTC. It is translated as CATTSKDRGDYNEQFF.

The chain is built from TRBV5-4 and TRBJ2-3; 13 nucleotides agree with TRBD2. V gave up 1 base and J gave up 0 bases; unmatched junction bases: 8. The CDR3 has 19 amino acids. Germline V gene data show CDR1 as SGHNT and CDR2 as YYREEE (reference sequence). The CDR3 nucleotides are TGTGCCAGCAGCTTGATCCGGACTAGCGGGGGTAACAGCACAGATACGCAGTATTTT. Amino acids: CASSLIRTSGGNSTDTQYF.

The chain carries TRBV5-6 and TRBJ2-1, with TRBD1 matching 9 bases. CDR3 length: 13 amino acids. The trim removed 4 bases at V and 5 bases at J, leaving 1 base unmatched. Per the germline V gene, CDR1 is SGHDT and CDR2 is YYEEEE. The CDR3 DNA sequence: TGTGCCAGCAGCAGGGACAGGGACAATGAGCAGTTCTTC. This sequence encodes CASSRDRDNEQFF.

This clone has just one count. The chain couples TRBV25-1 to TRBJ2-7, with 10 bases matching TRBD1. The CDR3 is made up of 15 amino acids. Losses at the gene ends were 3 bases for V and 0 bases for J; bases not matched to a gene: 2. Germline V gives CDR1 MGHDK, CDR2 SYGVNS. The CDR3 nucleotides read TGTGCCAGCAGTGAGGGGACAGGGGCCTCCTACGAGCAGTACTTC. This translates into CASSEGTGASYEQYF.

This clone was seen just once. This chain links TRBV4-3 with TRBJ2-4; 8 bases line up with TRBD1. This CDR3 has 21 amino acids. CDR1 LGHNA and CDR2 YSLEER come from the germline V gene. The V segment lost 0 bases and the J segment 3 bases; nucleotides outside the gene matches: 19. The CDR3 DNA sequence: TGCGCCAGCAGCCAAGAACCTAAACCATCCAACAGGGGGGCACACAAAAACATTCAGTACTTC. This translates into CASSQEPKPSNRGAHKNIQYF.

V is TRBV15 and J is TRBJ2-1; 10 positions agree with TRBD2. V was clipped by 2 bases and J by 6 bases; unmatched bases: 4. The CDR3 is 15 residues long. Germline CDR1 is LNHNV and CDR2 is YYDKDF (reference sequence). The DNA for the CDR3 is TGTGCCACCAGCAGAAAACGGACTAGCGGCAATGAGCAGTTCTTC. This codes for CATSRKRTSGNEQFF.